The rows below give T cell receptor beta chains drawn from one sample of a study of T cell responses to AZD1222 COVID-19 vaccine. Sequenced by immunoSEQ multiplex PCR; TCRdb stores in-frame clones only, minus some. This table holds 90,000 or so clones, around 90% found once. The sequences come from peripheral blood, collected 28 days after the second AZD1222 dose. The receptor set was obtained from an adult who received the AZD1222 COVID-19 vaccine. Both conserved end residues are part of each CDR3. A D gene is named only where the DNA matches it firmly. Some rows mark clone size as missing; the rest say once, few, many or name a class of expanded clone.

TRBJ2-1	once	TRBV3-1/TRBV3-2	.	CASSQDVRPLYNEQFF	TGTGCCAGCAGCCAAGACGTCAGACCCCTGTACAATGAGCAGTTCTTC
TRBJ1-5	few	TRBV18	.	CASSPGGSNQPQHF	TGTGCCAGCTCACCAGGGGGGAGCAATCAGCCCCAGCATTTT
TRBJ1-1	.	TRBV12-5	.	CASGPGGDTEAFF	TGTGCTAGTGGGCCGGGTGGTGACACTGAAGCTTTCTTT
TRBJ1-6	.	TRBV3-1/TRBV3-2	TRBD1	CASSQGRDRDNSPLHF	TGTGCCAGCAGCCAAGGCCGGGACAGGGATAATTCACCCCTCCACTTT
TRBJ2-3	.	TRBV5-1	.	CASSPTGSSRTDTQYF	TGCGCCAGCAGCCCGACCGGGAGTAGTCGCACAGATACGCAGTATTTT
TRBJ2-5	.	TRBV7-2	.	CASSPGLLQAQYF	TGTGCCAGCAGCCCCGGTCTCCTACAGGCCCAGTACTTC
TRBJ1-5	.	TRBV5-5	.	CASSFGGARDSNQPQHF	TGTGCCAGCAGCTTCGGGGGCGCAAGGGATAGCAATCAGCCCCAGCATTTT
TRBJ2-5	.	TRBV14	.	CASSQDQTQYF	TGTGCCAGCAGCCAAGACCAGACCCAGTACTTC
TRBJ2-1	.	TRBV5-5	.	CASSLAYNEQFF	TGTGCCAGCAGCTTGGCCTACAATGAGCAGTTCTTC
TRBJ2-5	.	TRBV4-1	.	CASSYQLAETQYF	TGCGCCAGCAGCTACCAACTCGCTGAGACCCAGTACTTC
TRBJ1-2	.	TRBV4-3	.	CASSQFRGAVGYTF	TGCGCCAGCAGCCAATTTAGGGGGGCGGTAGGCTACACCTTC
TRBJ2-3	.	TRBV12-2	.	CASRLVGTQYF	TGTGCAAGTCGCTTAGTCGGTACGCAGTATTTT
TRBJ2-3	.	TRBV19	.	CASRGFGTDTQYF	TGTGCCAGTCGGGGTTTCGGCACAGATACGCAGTATTTT
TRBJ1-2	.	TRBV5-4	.	CASSLRTINYGYTF	TGTGCCAGCAGCTTACGGACGATTAACTATGGCTACACCTTC
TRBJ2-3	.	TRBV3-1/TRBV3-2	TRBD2	CASSQGASRGGIDTQYF	TGTGCCAGCAGCCAAGGCGCTAGCCGGGGGGGCATAGATACGCAGTATTTT
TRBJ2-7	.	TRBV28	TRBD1	CASKVTGGTYEQYF	TGTGCCAGCAAGGTGACAGGGGGAACCTACGAGCAGTACTTC
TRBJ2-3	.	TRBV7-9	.	CASSLGTDTQYF	TGTGCCAGCAGCTTAGGGACAGATACGCAGTATTTT
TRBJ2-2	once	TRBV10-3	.	CAIMIDTGELFF	TGTGCCATCATGATAGACACCGGGGAGCTGTTTTTT
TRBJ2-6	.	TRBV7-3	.	CASSPAVPGANVLTF	TGTGCCAGCAGCCCTGCAGTTCCCGGGGCCAACGTCCTGACTTTC